The 10 T cell receptor beta chains given below trace back to one sample, sequenced in a study of T cell clones after liver transplantation. The assay was immunoSEQ multiplex PCR, and TCRdb's table has in-frame clones only and misses some. The sample has around 9,700 clones; around 73% are singletons. The sequencing used CD8+ T cells from blood, collected at the 22-month timepoint. Receptor source: a human patient who received a liver transplant. The T cells may partly be graft donor cells.

As to this clone: Within the sample, other DNA sequences also encode this same CDR3. The chain uses TRBV19 and TRBJ2-7, with 7 nucleotides matching TRBD2. Germline lookup yields CDR1 LNHDA and CDR2 SQIVND (reference sequence). V lost 3 bases, J lost 0 bases, and 2 bases stayed unmatched. The CDR3 totals 14 residues. CDR3 DNA: TGTGCCAGTAGTATTGGGGGGGGCTCCTACGAGCAGTACTTC. Amino acid sequence: CASSIGGGSYEQYF.

This rearrangement joins TRBV4-2 to TRBJ2-7, with 10 bases identical to TRBD2. Trimming removed 1 base from V and 3 bases from J; junction bases left unmatched: 6. This CDR3 is 16 amino acids long. CDR1 and CDR2 from the germline V gene are LGHNA and YNFKEQ. In nucleotides, the CDR3 is TGTGCCAGCAGCCAAGGGGCACTAGCGGGGATCTACGAGCAGTACTTC. Its translation is CASSQGALAGIYEQYF.

The chain is built from TRBV4-1 and TRBJ2-1; D is unclear. CDR1 is MGHRA and CDR2 is YSYEKL in the germline V gene. The CDR3 is 16 residues long. V lost 1 base, J lost 0 bases, and 10 bases lay in between. The CDR3 nucleotides are TGCGCCAGCAGCCAAGTCCTCGGGCGCTCCTACAATGAGCAGTTCTTC. It specifies CASSQVLGRSYNEQFF.

V gene TRBV10-3 combines with J gene TRBJ1-5; TRBD1 agrees at 9 bases. Germline V gene data show CDR1 as ENHRY and CDR2 as SYGVKD. The V segment lost 0 bases and the J segment 7 bases; nucleotides outside the gene matches: 4. The CDR3 is 15 amino acids. CDR3 nucleotides: TGTGCCATCAGTGAGTCGGGACAGGGTGGACAGCCCCAGCATTTT. This gives the protein CAISESGQGGQPQHF.

CDR3 sequence: CASSRLPGQTMNTEAFF. The CDR3 nucleotides read TGTGCCAGCTCACGACTACCGGGACAAACTATGAACACTGAAGCTTTCTTT. The gene calls are TRBV18 and TRBJ1-1; D is perhaps TRBD1 (6 bases). Trimming removed 4 bases at V and 0 bases at J, with 18 bases between. This CDR3 contains 17 residues. CDR1 is KGHSH, CDR2 LQKENI, per germline.

J is TRBJ2-7 and V is TRBV6-5; TRBD1 is a possible D gene (6 bases). The CDR3 spans 12 residues. The germline V gene has CDR1 MNHEY and CDR2 SVGAGI. Trimming removed 6 bases from V and 5 bases from J, with 11 bases in between. CDR3 nucleotide sequence: TGTGCCAGCAGGACACAGGGAAACGAGCAGTACTTC. Protein product: CASRTQGNEQYF.

The V and J genes are TRBV19 and TRBJ2-7, with 10 bases fitting TRBD1. The CDR3 has 15 amino acids. Trimming removed 5 bases from V and 3 bases from J; junction bases left unmatched: 7. CDR1 and CDR2 from the germline V gene are LNHDA and SQIVND (reference sequence). This CDR3 is CASSVGTGEGYEQYF. The DNA for the CDR3 is TGTGCCAGTAGTGTCGGGACAGGGGAAGGCTACGAGCAGTACTTC. Full variable domain (remainder filled in from reference TRBV19 and TRBJ2-7): DGGITQSPKYLFRKEGQNVTLSCEQNLNHDAMYWYRQDPGQGLRLIYYSQIVNDFQKGDIAEGYSVSREKKESFPLTVTSAQKNPTAFYLCASSVGTGEGYEQYFGPGTRLTVT.

The chain combines TRBV27 with TRBJ2-5; D gene unclear. The length of the CDR3 is 13 residues. V was cut by 4 bases and J by 5 bases, with 11 bases left in between. Germline loops: CDR1 MNHEY, CDR2 SMNVEV (reference sequence). CDR3 in DNA: TGTGCCAGCAGTTCATTACATCTTGAGACCCAGTACTTC. As protein: CASSSLHLETQYF.

V and J are TRBV27 and TRBJ2-1; D may be TRBD2 (6 bases). Germline values: CDR1 MNHEY, CDR2 SMNVEV (reference sequence). The CDR3 is 14 amino acids. Trimming pared 2 bases from V and 6 bases from J, leaving 11 bases between. This CDR3 reads CASSLGSGRNEQFF. The CDR3 DNA reads as TGTGCCAGCAGTTTAGGGAGCGGGCGCAATGAGCAGTTCTTC.

The chain links TRBV2 to TRBJ1-4; 10 bases match TRBD1. J lost 5 bases, V lost 5 bases, and 8 bases had no gene match. This CDR3 is built from 16 residues. Looked up from germline, CDR1 is SNHLY and CDR2 is FYNNEI. CDR3 loop: CASSRTGTGANEKLFF. CDR3 DNA sequence: TGTGCCAGCAGTAGAACCGGGACAGGGGCGAATGAAAAACTGTTTTTT.